These 24 T cell receptor beta chains originate from one sample sequenced in a study of glioma-infiltrating T cells. TCR alpha and beta CDR3 regions were amplified from RNA using iRepertoire nested multiplex PCR. TCRdb analysed the multiplex PCR reads with MiXCR anew, one entry per CDR3 protein. The sample has around 170,000 distinct CDR3 sequences, around 40% seen once. The sample taken for sequencing was glioma tissue, nonneoplastic brain tissue, or PBMCs (not recorded which). Receptors were obtained from a human donor with low-grade glioma or glioblastoma, undergoing nonglioma brain surgery, or in good health (not recorded which).

This clonotype showed up many times. The chain employs TRBV6-1 and TRBJ2-2; D unclear. The CDR3 runs 11 residues. V was cut by 5 bases and J by 7 bases, with 5 bases left in between. The germline V gene has CDR1 MNHNS and CDR2 SASEGT. This CDR3 reads CASSLVGELFF. Written as DNA, the CDR3 is TGTGCCAGCAGTTTAGTCGGGGAGCTGTTTTTT.

V gene TRBV11-3 combines with J gene TRBJ2-1; a weak D match, TRBD2 (5 bases). The germline V gene has CDR1 SGHNT and CDR2 YENEEA. The CDR3 covers 12 residues. V was clipped by 5 bases and J by 8 bases, with 10 bases between them. In DNA, the CDR3 is TGTGCCAGCAGCGCGCCTAGCTATGAGCAGTTCTTC. Translated: CASSAPSYEQFF.

This clonotype was picked up many times. The chain employs TRBV28 and TRBJ2-7; 13 nucleotides agree with TRBD2. CDR3 length equals 15 residues. In germline, CDR1 is MDHEN, CDR2 SYDVKM. The V gene end was trimmed by 6 bases and the J gene end by 2 bases; junction bases not matched to a gene: 4. CDR3 protein: CASSQGLAGTYEQYF. The CDR3 DNA reads TGTGCCAGCAGCCAGGGACTAGCGGGAACCTACGAGCAGTACTTC.

This clonotype has ten or more counts. The rearrangement joins TRBV28 to TRBJ1-4; D may be TRBD1 (6 bases). Germline V gene data show CDR1 as MDHEN and CDR2 as SYDVKM. The CDR3 spans 15 residues. V was pared by 0 bases and J by 8 bases, with 13 bases between. This CDR3 is CASSLWTGEDEKLFF. The CDR3 DNA reads TGTGCCAGCAGTTTATGGACAGGAGAGGACGAAAAACTGTTTTTT.

With respect to this clonotype: Being one base from a much bigger clone, this may be a read error. The CDR3 does not end in the conserved phenylalanine or tryptophan, so this is likely a read error. V gene TRBV7-2 combines with J gene TRBJ1-1; D is ambiguous. V lost 3 bases to trimming and J lost 2 bases, with 13 bases between them. CDR1 SGHTA and CDR2 FQGNSA come from the germline V gene. This CDR3 is 15 amino acids long. CDR3 sequence (DNA): TGTGCCAGCAGCTTTCGACCGAGATCCAACACTGAAGCTTTCTCT. This encodes CASSFRPRSNTEAFS.

In the case of this clonotype: Because the CDR3 is missing its conserved closing phenylalanine or tryptophan, this is likely a read error. The chain uses TRBV2 and TRBJ1-2; unclear D gene. This CDR3 has 14 residues. The V end lost 1 base, the J end lost 3 bases, and 9 bases lay between the germline ends. Per germline, CDR1 SNHLY and CDR2 FYNNEI. The CDR3 is CASSEGLGDYGYTL. DNA of the CDR3: TGTGCCAGCAGTGAAGGGTTAGGAGACTATGGCTACACCTTA.

As regards this clonotype: A much larger clone lies one base from this, so it may be a read error. The CDR3 DNA follows: TGTGCCAGCAGTAAGGGACAGAAGCCCCAGCATTTT. Translating gives CASSKGQKPQHF. J is TRBJ1-5 and V is TRBV12-3 or TRBV12-4, with TRBD1 identical over 7 bases. CDR3 length: 12 amino acids. V trimming: 5 bases; J trimming: 8 bases; junction bases outside the gene matches: 3.

As concerns this clonotype: Being one base from a much bigger clone, this may be a read error. V usage is TRBV20-1 and J usage is TRBJ2-1; tentative D call: TRBD2 (5 bases). Germline values: CDR1 DFQATT, CDR2 SNEGSKA (reference sequence). The CDR3 spans 11 residues. The CDR3 is CSSSWLGEQFF. The CDR3, as DNA: TGCAGTTCTAGCTGGTTGGGAGAGCAGTTCTTC.

This clonotype was detected a few times. A much larger clonotype is one base distant, so this may be a read error. This rearrangement joins TRBV6-1 to TRBJ2-7; 10 bases agree with TRBD1. Germline assignment: CDR1 MNHNS and CDR2 SASEGT. The CDR3 spans 14 residues. Trimming at V came to 9 bases and at J to 7 bases, leaving 12 bases not matched to a gene. CDR3 loop: CARTRYGTGDEQYF. The CDR3 nucleotides are TGTGCCAGAACCCGATACGGGACAGGGGATGAGCAGTACTTC.

The chain recombines TRBV7-8 with TRBJ2-3; D gene uncertain. Trimming cost V 1 base and J 0 bases, with 11 bases left between them. The length of the CDR3 is 16 residues. Germline V gives CDR1 SGHVS, CDR2 FQNEAQ. CDR3 sequence reads: CASSLVGITSTDTQYF. Here the CDR3 DNA reads TGTGCCAGCAGCTTAGTTGGCATAACTAGCACAGATACGCAGTATTTT.

This clonotype was seen at least ten times. The rearrangement links TRBV6-1 to TRBJ1-3; TRBD1 agrees at 7 bases. This CDR3 region has 15 residues. The V and J ends lost 6 bases and 2 bases, in that order; junction bases with no gene match: 7. Germline CDR1 and CDR2: MNHNS and SASEGT. CDR3 residues: CASSPDRVAGNTIYF. In DNA form, the CDR3 reads TGTGCCAGCAGCCCCGACAGGGTAGCTGGAAACACCATATATTTT.

Comment on this clonotype: It may be a read error: a sequence one base away is much more abundant. The V call is TRBV20-1, the J call TRBJ2-1, with unresolved D. V dropped 7 bases and J dropped 2 bases, with 18 bases sitting between them. The CDR3 consists of 15 residues. Germline CDR1 is DFQATT and CDR2 is SNEGSKA (reference sequence). In DNA, the CDR3 is TGCAGTGTTTTGGATCGCAGGTGCCCCTACAATGAGCAGTTCTTC. Protein sequence: CSVLDRRCPYNEQFF.

This chain connects TRBV5-1 to TRBJ2-3; perhaps TRBD1 as D (5 bases). V lost 2 bases and J 5 bases, leaving 12 bases between the germline ends. The CDR3 is made up of 14 amino acids. Germline V lookup: CDR1 SGHRS, CDR2 YFSETQ. CDR3 loop: CASSFGHNKDTQYF. For the CDR3, the DNA is TGCGCCAGCAGCTTCGGACACAACAAAGATACGCAGTATTTT.

This clonotype was detected many times. This chain connects TRBV29-1 to TRBJ2-7; unclear D gene. This CDR3 has 14 amino acids. The germline CDR1 and CDR2 sequences are SQVTM and ANQGSEA. V gave up 0 bases and J gave up 1 base, with 10 bases separating them. CDR3 loop: CSVEDPADSYEQYF. The CDR3 DNA is TGCAGCGTTGAAGATCCGGCCGATTCCTACGAGCAGTACTTC.

Details on this clonotype: At one boundary the junction diverges from the germline segment, which might be a read error. The V and J genes are TRBV27 and TRBJ1-5, with D possibly TRBD1 on 5 matching bases. The CDR3 has 13 amino acids. Per the germline V gene, CDR1 is MNHEY and CDR2 is SMNVEV (reference sequence). DNA of the CDR3: TGTGCCAGCAGCTTGGGGGTAGGAAAGCCCCAGAATTTT. Translation: CASSLGVGKPQNF.

This clonotype appeared many times. V and J are TRBV6-1 and TRBJ2-3, with 8 nucleotides matching TRBD2. The trim removed 6 bases at V and 2 bases at J, leaving 10 bases unmatched. This CDR3 contains 16 residues. Germline CDR1 MNHNS, CDR2 SASEGT. CDR3 amino acids: CASRGSGGRITDTQYF. CDR3 coding DNA: TGTGCCAGCAGAGGGTCTGGCGGGAGGATCACAGATACGCAGTATTTT.

Regarding this clonotype: A read error may be the cause here, since a much bigger clone is one base away. The CDR3 is CASSRDSTATQYF. The CDR3 region has the DNA TGTGCCAGCAGTCGGGACTCCACAGCTACGCAGTATTTT. This sequence joins TRBV6-4 and TRBJ2-3, with a possible D match to TRBD2 (6 bases). The CDR3 is 13 amino acids. Germline V gene lookup returns CDR1 MRHNA and CDR2 SNTAGT.

This clonotype was counted ten times or more. The rearrangement joins TRBV29-1 to TRBJ1-1; D is ambiguous. The CDR3 totals 11 residues. V dropped 4 bases and J dropped 3 bases, with 6 bases sitting between them. Germline V lookup: CDR1 SQVTM, CDR2 ANQGSEA. CDR3 amino acids: CSVADYTEAFF. The DNA of the CDR3 is TGCAGCGTTGCAGATTACACTGAAGCTTTCTTT.

This clonotype appeared many times. The chain recombines TRBV20-1 with TRBJ1-4; D may be TRBD1 (6 bases). Germline V gene data show CDR1 as DFQATT and CDR2 as SNEGSKA (reference sequence). This CDR3 is 14 amino acids long. V shed 6 bases and J shed 4 bases, with 15 bases lying between them. CDR3 nucleotide sequence: TGCAGTGCGGGGGGGGCACAGATTAATGAAAAACTGTTTTTT. Translating gives CSAGGAQINEKLFF.

This clonotype came up a few times. This chain connects TRBV7-2 to TRBJ2-1, with D unresolved. Trimming pared 3 bases from V and 2 bases from J, leaving 11 bases between. Germline V CDR1 and CDR2: SGHTA, FQGNSA. The length of the CDR3 is 15 residues. The CDR3 reads CASSFLDGPYNEQFF. The CDR3 DNA is TGTGCCAGCAGCTTCCTGGACGGGCCCTACAATGAGCAGTTCTTC.

This clonotype showed up just once. At one end the junction does not follow the germline gene, possibly because of a read error. CDR3 sequence reads: CASTSGQGNKPQHF. The CDR3 DNA reads as TGTGCCAGCACCAGCGGACAGGGCAATAAGCCCCAGCATTTT. V and J are TRBV28 and TRBJ1-5, with TRBD1 matching over 8 bases. CDR1 and CDR2 from the germline V gene are MDHEN and SYDVKM. There are 14 residues in the CDR3.

Comment on this clonotype: Given a much more abundant clone one base away, this may be a read error. This rearrangement joins TRBV27 to TRBJ2-7, with D possibly TRBD2 on 5 matching bases. The CDR3 is 18 residues long. V was trimmed by 5 bases and J by 0 bases, leaving 23 bases between them. Germline V gene sequence: CDR1 MNHEY, CDR2 SMNVEV (reference sequence). CDR3 bases: TGTGCCAGCAGTCGAAGCAAAACGGAAGGGAGCTTCTCCTACGAGCAGTACTTC. As protein: CASSRSKTEGSFSYEQYF.

With regard to this clonotype: A read error is possible here, since a much larger clone lies one base away. The chain couples TRBV2 to TRBJ1-1; possible D gene TRBD1, 5 bases. This CDR3 comprises 13 residues. In germline, CDR1 is SNHLY, CDR2 FYNNEI. The CDR3 loop is CAISETGHTEAFF. CDR3 nucleotide sequence: TGTGCCATCAGTGAAACGGGACACACTGAAGCTTTCTTT.

Comment on this clonotype: A read error may produce the germline difference seen at one junction end. The J gene is TRBJ2-3, the V gene TRBV4-2, with D tentatively TRBD1 (6 bases). Germline CDR1 reads LGHNA; CDR2 reads YNFKEQ. The length of the CDR3 is 14 residues. DNA for the CDR3: TGTGCCAGCAGACAAGGGGGAGCCACAGATACGCAGTATTTT. Protein sequence: CASRQGGATDTQYF.